A selection of T cell receptor beta chains follows, all from one sample in a study of T-cell memory formation after mild COVID-19. TCRdb reprocessed the 5' RACE reads via MiXCR and lists one record per CDR3 protein. The table records about 340,000 distinct CDR3 sequences, roughly 14% of them present only once. The sequencing input was PBMCs or a T cell subset sorted from them (not recorded which). The source is a man younger than 35 who had mild COVID-19 (a few samples of this study predate the infection). Cell type and time point are not known. Each CDR3 is given with its conserved first and last residue. The order of the fields is D gene, V gene, J gene, clone size, CDR3 protein, CDR3 DNA. The D gene is left open where the match is weak. The size of a clone is reported for some rows only, either as once, few or many, or as a class for expanded clones.

d_gene: NA; v_gene: TRBV12-3/TRBV12-4; j_gene: TRBJ1-5; abundance: few; CDR3aa: CASSLGSGGNQPQHF; CDR3nt: TGTGCCAGCAGTTTAGGGTCGGGTGGCAATCAGCCCCAGCATTTT
d_gene: NA; v_gene: TRBV5-4; j_gene: TRBJ1-1; abundance: NA; CDR3aa: CASSPKAQGNTEAFF; CDR3nt: TGTGCCAGCAGCCCTAAAGCGCAGGGGAACACTGAAGCTTTCTTT
d_gene: NA; v_gene: TRBV4-1; j_gene: TRBJ2-2; abundance: many; CDR3aa: CASSQEVAVTGELFF; CDR3nt: TGCGCCAGCAGCCAAGAGGTGGCCGTCACCGGGGAGCTGTTTTTT
d_gene: NA; v_gene: TRBV5-1; j_gene: TRBJ1-5; abundance: NA; CDR3aa: CASSEGTDEPQHF; CDR3nt: TGCGCCAGCAGCGAGGGGACGGATGAGCCCCAGCATTTT
d_gene: NA; v_gene: TRBV9; j_gene: TRBJ2-2; abundance: many; CDR3aa: CASSGDGAELFF; CDR3nt: TGTGCCAGCAGCGGGGACGGGGCGGAGCTGTTTTTT
d_gene: NA; v_gene: TRBV7-8; j_gene: TRBJ1-1; abundance: few; CDR3aa: CASSLAIAWIGLPNTEAFF; CDR3nt: TGTGCCAGCAGCTTAGCTATTGCGTGGATAGGACTGCCGAACACTGAAGCTTTCTTT
d_gene: TRBD1; v_gene: TRBV3-1; j_gene: TRBJ1-1; abundance: NA; CDR3aa: CASSQDGRGLAFF; CDR3nt: TGTGCCAGCAGCCAAGATGGAAGGGGGCTGGCTTTCTTT
d_gene: TRBD1; v_gene: TRBV19; j_gene: TRBJ1-5; abundance: NA; CDR3aa: CASSPTGGYNQPQHF; CDR3nt: TGTGCCAGTAGCCCGACAGGGGGCTATAATCAGCCCCAGCATTTT
d_gene: TRBD1; v_gene: TRBV12-3/TRBV12-4; j_gene: TRBJ2-7; abundance: once; CDR3aa: CASSRNGQGYEQYF; CDR3nt: TGTGCCAGCAGTCGAAACGGACAGGGATACGAGCAGTACTTC
d_gene: NA; v_gene: TRBV7-9; j_gene: TRBJ2-2; abundance: few; CDR3aa: CASSSKRARNTGELFF; CDR3nt: TGTGCCAGCAGCTCCAAGCGGGCCCGGAACACCGGGGAGCTGTTTTTT
d_gene: NA; v_gene: TRBV24-1; j_gene: TRBJ2-4; abundance: NA; CDR3aa: CATSESDSHLAKNIQYF; CDR3nt: TGTGCCACCAGTGAATCAGACAGTCACTTAGCCAAAAACATTCAGTACTTC
d_gene: TRBD1; v_gene: TRBV20-1; j_gene: TRBJ2-5; abundance: few; CDR3aa: CSARRRQGDQETQYF; CDR3nt: TGCAGTGCAAGACGCCGACAGGGGGATCAAGAGACCCAGTACTTC
d_gene: NA; v_gene: TRBV7-2; j_gene: TRBJ2-7; abundance: NA; CDR3aa: CASSVSDAGEQYF; CDR3nt: TGTGCCAGCAGCGTCTCGGATGCGGGAGAGCAGTACTTC
d_gene: TRBD1; v_gene: TRBV19; j_gene: TRBJ1-2; abundance: few; CDR3aa: CASSISPPTGIAF; CDR3nt: TGTGCCAGTAGTATCTCACCCCCGACAGGGATCGCCTTC
d_gene: TRBD2; v_gene: TRBV4-2; j_gene: TRBJ2-1; abundance: NA; CDR3aa: CASSQVMASGGLSSYNEQFF; CDR3nt: TGTGCCAGCAGCCAAGTAATGGCTAGCGGGGGGCTGAGCTCCTACAATGAGCAGTTCTTC
d_gene: TRBD1; v_gene: TRBV2; j_gene: TRBJ2-1; abundance: few; CDR3aa: CASGGDRDNEQFF; CDR3nt: TGTGCCAGCGGGGGGGACAGGGACAATGAGCAGTTCTTC
d_gene: NA; v_gene: TRBV18; j_gene: TRBJ2-3; abundance: NA; CDR3aa: CASSPTGIGSTDTQYF; CDR3nt: TGTGCCAGCTCACCCACCGGGATAGGGAGCACAGATACGCAGTATTTT
d_gene: TRBD1; v_gene: TRBV6-5; j_gene: TRBJ2-3; abundance: NA; CDR3aa: CASSYLTGLTSGTQYF; CDR3nt: TGTGCCAGCAGTTACCTGACAGGGTTGACAAGTGGTACGCAGTATTTT
d_gene: NA; v_gene: TRBV24-1; j_gene: TRBJ2-2; abundance: few; CDR3aa: CATSDSGGRINTGELFF; CDR3nt: TGTGCCACCAGTGATTCTGGGGGCAGGATAAACACCGGGGAGCTGTTTTTT
d_gene: TRBD1; v_gene: TRBV7-9; j_gene: TRBJ2-5; abundance: many; CDR3aa: CASTKGAQETQYF; CDR3nt: TGTGCCAGCACAAAGGGGGCACAAGAGACCCAGTACTTC
d_gene: NA; v_gene: TRBV7-3; j_gene: TRBJ1-1; abundance: NA; CDR3aa: CASSLGGGMNTEAFF; CDR3nt: TGTGCCAGCAGCTTAGGCGGGGGTATGAACACTGAAGCTTTCTTT
d_gene: NA; v_gene: TRBV4-3; j_gene: TRBJ1-1; abundance: many; CDR3aa: CASSPGTSDENTEAFF; CDR3nt: TGCGCCAGCAGCCCGGGGACATCGGATGAGAACACTGAAGCTTTCTTT
d_gene: NA; v_gene: TRBV2; j_gene: TRBJ2-3; abundance: few; CDR3aa: CASSGASTDTQYF; CDR3nt: TGTGCCAGTTCAGGGGCGAGCACAGATACGCAGTATTTT
d_gene: TRBD1; v_gene: TRBV4-3; j_gene: TRBJ1-3; abundance: NA; CDR3aa: CASSLEQGSNTIYF; CDR3nt: TGCGCCAGCAGCCTGGAACAGGGGTCAAACACCATATATTTT
d_gene: NA; v_gene: TRBV5-1; j_gene: TRBJ2-5; abundance: few; CDR3aa: CASSEPGETQYF; CDR3nt: TGCGCCAGCAGCGAGCCGGGGGAGACCCAGTACTTC
d_gene: TRBD2; v_gene: TRBV29-1; j_gene: TRBJ2-3; abundance: many; CDR3aa: CSVAGGRDTQYF; CDR3nt: TGCAGCGTTGCGGGGGGGAGGGATACGCAGTATTTT
d_gene: TRBD1; v_gene: TRBV5-1; j_gene: TRBJ1-2; abundance: few; CDR3aa: CASSFPGQATGYTF; CDR3nt: TGCGCCAGCAGCTTCCCGGGACAGGCTACGGGCTACACCTTC
d_gene: TRBD1; v_gene: TRBV5-1; j_gene: TRBJ1-1; abundance: many; CDR3aa: CASSTQQGAGGEAFF; CDR3nt: TGCGCCAGCAGCACACAACAGGGGGCTGGAGGTGAAGCTTTCTTT
d_gene: NA; v_gene: TRBV6-6; j_gene: TRBJ1-6; abundance: once; CDR3aa: CASSYRAPLNNSPLHF; CDR3nt: TGTGCCAGCAGTTACAGGGCTCCCTTAAATAATTCACCCCTCCACTTT
d_gene: NA; v_gene: TRBV2; j_gene: TRBJ2-1; abundance: many; CDR3aa: CASRYYNEQFF; CDR3nt: TGTGCCAGCAGATACTACAATGAGCAGTTCTTC
d_gene: TRBD2; v_gene: TRBV12-3/TRBV12-4; j_gene: TRBJ2-1; abundance: once; CDR3aa: CASSLLLAGRNEQFF; CDR3nt: TGTGCCAGCAGTTTATTACTAGCGGGGCGGAATGAGCAGTTCTTC
d_gene: TRBD2; v_gene: TRBV7-6; j_gene: TRBJ2-1; abundance: many; CDR3aa: CASSLGRGAYNEQFF; CDR3nt: TGTGCCAGCAGCTTAGGGCGGGGGGCGTACAATGAGCAGTTCTTC
d_gene: NA; v_gene: TRBV7-9; j_gene: TRBJ1-2; abundance: NA; CDR3aa: CASSSFRQAPNYGYTF; CDR3nt: TGTGCCAGCAGCTCCTTTCGACAGGCACCTAACTATGGCTACACCTTC
d_gene: NA; v_gene: TRBV4-1; j_gene: TRBJ2-5; abundance: NA; CDR3aa: CASSQASVAGLQETQYF; CDR3nt: TGCGCCAGCAGCCAAGCATCTGTCGCGGGTTTACAAGAGACCCAGTACTTC
d_gene: TRBD2; v_gene: TRBV4-2; j_gene: TRBJ2-7; abundance: NA; CDR3aa: CASSRGPSGTYEQYF; CDR3nt: TGTGCCAGCAGCCGGGGCCCTAGCGGAACCTACGAGCAGTACTTC
d_gene: TRBD1; v_gene: TRBV7-9; j_gene: TRBJ1-6; abundance: NA; CDR3aa: CASRPTGVDSPLHF; CDR3nt: TGTGCCAGCAGACCTACAGGGGTGGATTCACCCCTCCACTTT
d_gene: NA; v_gene: TRBV5-6; j_gene: TRBJ1-1; abundance: NA; CDR3aa: CASSLGWTANTEAFF; CDR3nt: TGTGCCAGCAGCTTGGGATGGACGGCAAACACTGAAGCTTTCTTT